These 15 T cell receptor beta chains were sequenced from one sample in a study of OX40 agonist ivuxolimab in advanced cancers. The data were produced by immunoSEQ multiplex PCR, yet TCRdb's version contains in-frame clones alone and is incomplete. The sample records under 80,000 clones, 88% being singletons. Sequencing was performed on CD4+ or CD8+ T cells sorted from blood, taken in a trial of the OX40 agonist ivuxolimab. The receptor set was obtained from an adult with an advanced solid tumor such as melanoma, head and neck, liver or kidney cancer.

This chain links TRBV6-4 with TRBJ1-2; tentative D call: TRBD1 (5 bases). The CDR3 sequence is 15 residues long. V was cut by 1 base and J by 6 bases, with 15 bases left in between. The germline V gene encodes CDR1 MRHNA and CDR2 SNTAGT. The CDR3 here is CASSDYLLWGNGYTF. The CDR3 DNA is TGTGCCAGCAGTGACTATCTATTGTGGGGGAATGGCTACACCTTC.

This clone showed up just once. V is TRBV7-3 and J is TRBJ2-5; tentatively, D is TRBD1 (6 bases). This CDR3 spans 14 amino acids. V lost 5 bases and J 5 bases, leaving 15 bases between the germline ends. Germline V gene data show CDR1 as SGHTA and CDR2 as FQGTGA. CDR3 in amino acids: CASSRTPGAETQYF. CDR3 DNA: TGTGCCAGCAGCCGAACGCCAGGGGCCGAGACCCAGTACTTC.

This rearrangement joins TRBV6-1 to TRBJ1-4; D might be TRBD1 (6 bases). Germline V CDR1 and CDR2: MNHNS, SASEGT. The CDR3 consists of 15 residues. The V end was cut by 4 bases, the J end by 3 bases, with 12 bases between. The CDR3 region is CASSVGGLSNEKLFF. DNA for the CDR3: TGTGCCAGCAGTGTTGGGGGGCTCTCTAATGAAAAACTGTTTTTT.

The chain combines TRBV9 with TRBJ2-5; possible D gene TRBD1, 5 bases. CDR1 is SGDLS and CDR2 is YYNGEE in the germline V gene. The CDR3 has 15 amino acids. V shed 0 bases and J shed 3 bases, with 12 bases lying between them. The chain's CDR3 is CASSVEPREKETQYF. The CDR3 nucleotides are TGTGCCAGCAGCGTAGAGCCCAGGGAAAAAGAGACCCAGTACTTC.

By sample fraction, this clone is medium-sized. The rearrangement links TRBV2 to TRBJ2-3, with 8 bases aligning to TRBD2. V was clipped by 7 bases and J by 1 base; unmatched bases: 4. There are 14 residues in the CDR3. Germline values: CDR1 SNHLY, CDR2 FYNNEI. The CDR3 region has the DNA TGTGCCAGCACTTTTAGCGGGGGCACAGATACGCAGTATTTT. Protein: CASTFSGGTDTQYF.

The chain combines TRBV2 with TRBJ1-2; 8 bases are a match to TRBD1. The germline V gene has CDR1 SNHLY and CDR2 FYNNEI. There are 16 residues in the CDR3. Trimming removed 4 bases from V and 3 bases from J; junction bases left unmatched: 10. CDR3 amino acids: CASSGRRQGYYYGYTF. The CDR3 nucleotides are TGTGCCAGCAGTGGGAGACGACAGGGGTACTACTATGGCTACACCTTC.

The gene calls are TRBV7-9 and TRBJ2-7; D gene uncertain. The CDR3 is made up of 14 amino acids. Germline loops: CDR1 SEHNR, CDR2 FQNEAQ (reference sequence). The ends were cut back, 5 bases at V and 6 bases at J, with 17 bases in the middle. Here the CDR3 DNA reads TGTGCCAGCAGCCCCCGGACCGGCTTAGGCGAGCAGTACTTC. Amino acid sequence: CASSPRTGLGEQYF.

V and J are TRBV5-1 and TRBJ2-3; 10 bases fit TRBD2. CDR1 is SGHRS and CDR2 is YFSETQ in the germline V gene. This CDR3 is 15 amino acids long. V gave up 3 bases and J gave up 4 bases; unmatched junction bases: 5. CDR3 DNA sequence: TGCGCCAGCAGCTCCGGGACTAGCGAGTCAGATACGCAGTATTTT. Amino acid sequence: CASSSGTSESDTQYF.

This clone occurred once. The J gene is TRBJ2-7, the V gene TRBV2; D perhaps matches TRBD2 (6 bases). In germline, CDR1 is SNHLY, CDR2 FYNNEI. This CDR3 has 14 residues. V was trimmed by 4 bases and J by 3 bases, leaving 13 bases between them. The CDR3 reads CASSGFRGSYEQYF. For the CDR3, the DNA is TGTGCCAGCAGTGGTTTCCGGGGGAGCTACGAGCAGTACTTC.

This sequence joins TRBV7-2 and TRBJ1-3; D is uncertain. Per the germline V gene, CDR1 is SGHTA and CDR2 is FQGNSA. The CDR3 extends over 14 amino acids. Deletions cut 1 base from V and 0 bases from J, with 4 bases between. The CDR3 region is CASSLGISGNTIYF. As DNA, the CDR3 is TGTGCCAGCAGCTTAGGCATCTCTGGAAACACCATATATTTT. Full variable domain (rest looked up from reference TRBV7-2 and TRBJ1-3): GAGVSQSPSNKVTEKGKDVELRCDPISGHTALYWYRQSLGQGLEFLIYFQGNSAPDKSGLPSDRFSAERTGGSVSTLTIQRTQQEDSAVYLCASSLGISGNTIYFGEGSWLTVV.

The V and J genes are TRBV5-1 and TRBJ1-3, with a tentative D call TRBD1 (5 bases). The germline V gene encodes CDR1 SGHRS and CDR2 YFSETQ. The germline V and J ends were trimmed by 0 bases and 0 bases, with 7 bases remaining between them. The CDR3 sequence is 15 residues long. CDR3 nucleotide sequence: TGCGCCAGCAGCTTGGGGGACTACTCTGGAAACACCATATATTTT. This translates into CASSLGDYSGNTIYF.

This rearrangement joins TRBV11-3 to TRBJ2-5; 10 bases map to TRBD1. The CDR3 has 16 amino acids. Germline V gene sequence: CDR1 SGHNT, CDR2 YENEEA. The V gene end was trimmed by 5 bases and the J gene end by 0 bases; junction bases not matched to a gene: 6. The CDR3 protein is CASSLGQGVDQETQYF. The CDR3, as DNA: TGTGCCAGCAGCCTCGGACAGGGGGTCGACCAAGAGACCCAGTACTTC.

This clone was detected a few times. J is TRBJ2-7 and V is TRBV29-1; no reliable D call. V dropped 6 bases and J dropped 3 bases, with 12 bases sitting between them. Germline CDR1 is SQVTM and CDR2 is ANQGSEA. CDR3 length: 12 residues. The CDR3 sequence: CSVSRNSYEQYF. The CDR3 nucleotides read TGCAGCGTCTCTAGAAACAGCTACGAGCAGTACTTC.

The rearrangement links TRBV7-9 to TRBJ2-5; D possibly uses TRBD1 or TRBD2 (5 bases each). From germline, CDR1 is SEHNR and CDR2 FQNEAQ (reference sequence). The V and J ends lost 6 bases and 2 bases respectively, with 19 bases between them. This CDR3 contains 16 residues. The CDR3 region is CASRSRERGGQETQYF. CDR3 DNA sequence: TGTGCCAGCAGATCCAGGGAGAGGGGTGGGCAAGAGACCCAGTACTTC.

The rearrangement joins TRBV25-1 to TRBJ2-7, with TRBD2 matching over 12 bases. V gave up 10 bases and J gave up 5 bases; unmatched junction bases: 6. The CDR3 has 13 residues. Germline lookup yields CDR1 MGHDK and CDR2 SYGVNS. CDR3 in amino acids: CATRLAGENEQYF. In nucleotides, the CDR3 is TGTGCCACCAGACTAGCGGGGGAGAACGAGCAGTACTTC.